A single sample gave rise to the 23 T cell receptor beta chains below, sequenced in a study of T cell repertoires in cytomegalovirus infection. Their specific antigens are unknown. Using its own MiXCR run on the reads, TCRdb lists one record per CDR3 protein. The sample has approximately 910,000 distinct CDR3 sequences, 30% to 40% seen once. Sequenced material: cultured CD8+ T cells from PBMCs, taken from culture after CMV antigen stimulation. These receptors originate from a human donor in good health (CMV status not recorded). Some clones in this sample may be carry-over from other donors' samples.

The chain combines TRBV6-2 or TRBV6-3 with TRBJ2-1; D perhaps matches TRBD2 (5 bases). The CDR3 runs 16 residues. Germline CDR1 reads MNHEY; CDR2 reads SVGEGT. Trimming stripped 0 bases from V and 5 bases from J, with 14 bases between. CDR3 amino acids: CASSYSASRNDNEQFF. DNA for the CDR3: TGTGCCAGCAGTTACTCGGCTAGCCGAAATGACAATGAGCAGTTCTTC.

This clonotype was observed a few times. This chain connects TRBV6-5 to TRBJ2-5; possibly TRBD1 or TRBD2 for D (5 bases each). CDR1 is MNHEY, CDR2 SVGAGI, per germline. V lost 5 bases to trimming and J lost 2 bases, with 18 bases between them. The CDR3 is made up of 16 amino acids. CDR3 region: CASSAQVGPLQETQYF. For the CDR3, the DNA is TGTGCCAGCAGTGCCCAAGTGGGACCGCTTCAAGAGACCCAGTACTTC.

This clonotype occurred a few times. This sequence joins TRBV14 and TRBJ2-1, with D maybe TRBD2 (7 bases). Germline V lookup: CDR1 SGHDN, CDR2 FVKESK. V was cut by 2 bases and J by 10 bases, with 18 bases left in between. The CDR3 extends over 15 amino acids. For the CDR3, the DNA is TGTGCCAGCAGCCAAATAGGGGGGGCCATGGGGGAGCAGTTCTTC. Translation: CASSQIGGAMGEQFF.

This clonotype was seen at least ten times. This chain links TRBV6-2 or TRBV6-3 with TRBJ2-2; D possibly corresponds to TRBD1 (6 bases). Germline V lookup: CDR1 MNHEY, CDR2 SVGEGT. With 6 bases removed from V and 0 bases from J, the gap between germline ends came to 8 bases. The CDR3 runs to 14 residues. The CDR3 sequence is CASRTGTNTGELFF. In DNA, the CDR3 is TGTGCCAGCAGGACAGGCACGAACACCGGGGAGCTGTTTTTT.

The sample holds many counts of this clonotype. The chain recombines TRBV28 with TRBJ1-1; the D is unclear. CDR3 length equals 14 residues. The V end was cut by 2 bases, the J end by 0 bases, with 7 bases between. Germline V gene data show CDR1 as MDHEN and CDR2 as SYDVKM. CDR3 loop: CASSLNRMNTEAFF. CDR3 DNA sequence: TGTGCCAGCAGTTTAAACAGAATGAACACTGAAGCTTTCTTT. Looking up the rest from reference TRBV28 and TRBJ1-1 gives the full variable domain: DVKVTQSSRYLVKRTGEKVFLECVQDMDHENMFWYRQDPGLGLRLIYFSYDVKMKEKGDIPEGYSVSREKKERFSLILESASTNQTSMYLCASSLNRMNTEAFFGQGTRLTVV.

The chain is built from TRBV7-9 and TRBJ2-7; D is possibly TRBD1 or TRBD2 (6 bases each). The germline CDR1 and CDR2 sequences are SEHNR and FQNEAQ (reference sequence). The CDR3 has 14 amino acids. The germline V and J ends were trimmed by 6 bases and 2 bases, with 14 bases remaining between them. CDR3 region: CASSSTGRPYEQYV. For the CDR3, the DNA is TGTGCCAGCAGTTCCACAGGGAGGCCCTACGAGCAGTACGTC.

The chain combines TRBV28 with TRBJ2-5, with 10 bases that match TRBD1. The CDR3 sequence is 13 residues long. V lost 6 bases, J lost 4 bases, and 2 bases stayed unmatched. CDR1 and CDR2 from the germline V gene are MDHEN and SYDVKM. CDR3 sequence reads: CASRWTGGETQYF. The CDR3, as DNA: TGTGCCAGCAGGTGGACAGGGGGAGAGACCCAGTACTTC. The full variable domain, its missing parts supplied by reference TRBV28 and TRBJ2-5, is DVKVTQSSRYLVKRTGEKVFLECVQDMDHENMFWYRQDPGLGLRLIYFSYDVKMKEKGDIPEGYSVSREKKERFSLILESASTNQTSMYLCASRWTGGETQYFGPGTRLLVL.

Ten or more counts support this clonotype. The genes are TRBV7-2 and TRBJ2-5, with TRBD2 identical over 7 bases. The CDR3 totals 14 residues. Germline CDR1 is SGHTA and CDR2 is FQGNSA. The V segment lost 4 bases and the J segment 2 bases; nucleotides outside the gene matches: 4. This CDR3 is CASSSLGGQETQYF. The DNA for the CDR3 is TGTGCCAGCAGCTCCCTGGGGGGGCAAGAGACCCAGTACTTC. Filled out from reference TRBV7-2 and TRBJ2-5, the complete variable domain reads GAGVSQSPSNKVTEKGKDVELRCDPISGHTALYWYRQSLGQGLEFLIYFQGNSAPDKSGLPSDRFSAERTGGSVSTLTIQRTQQEDSAVYLCASSSLGGQETQYFGPGTRLLVL.

Of note for this clonotype: This CDR3 fails to terminate in the conserved phenylalanine or tryptophan, so it likely reflects a read error. The chain employs TRBV12-3 or TRBV12-4 and TRBJ1-2, with TRBD1 as a possible D gene (6 bases). CDR3 length: 13 residues. V was trimmed by 5 bases and J by 8 bases, leaving 15 bases between them. Here the CDR3 DNA reads TGTGCCAGCAGTCCCAGGGGCTACAGCGGCTACACCATC. It encodes CASSPRGYSGYTI.

This rearrangement joins TRBV12-3 or TRBV12-4 to TRBJ1-2; 7 bases fit TRBD1. There are 15 residues in the CDR3. The trim removed 5 bases at V and 1 base at J, leaving 7 bases unmatched. Here the CDR3 reads CASSQGQLINYGYTF. The CDR3 nucleotides are TGTGCCAGCAGTCAGGGACAGCTCATTAACTATGGCTACACCTTC.

This chain connects TRBV12-3 or TRBV12-4 to TRBJ2-5, with a weak D call TRBD1 (5 bases). Trimming took off 6 bases at V and 7 bases at J, with 9 bases between the two ends. The CDR3 runs to 11 residues. The CDR3 DNA follows: TGTGCCAGCAGAGCCCAGGGGACCCAGTACTTC. Translation: CASRAQGTQYF.

This clonotype was counted only a few times. The chain is built from TRBV4-3 and TRBJ2-1, with D perhaps matching TRBD2 (6 bases). CDR1 and CDR2 (germline): LGHNA, YSLEER. CDR3 size: 13 residues. Between the trimmed V and J ends, which lost 1 base and 9 bases, there was a span of 10 bases. CDR3 DNA sequence: TGCGCCAGCAGCCAAGTCCCCGGGGGTGAGCAGTTCTTC. Protein product: CASSQVPGGEQFF.

This clonotype was recorded a few times. The genes are TRBV7-9 and TRBJ2-1; possible D gene TRBD2, 5 bases. The CDR3 has 16 residues. Deletions cut 8 bases from V and 0 bases from J, with 17 bases between. The germline CDR1 and CDR2 sequences are SEHNR and FQNEAQ (reference sequence). CDR3 DNA sequence: TGTGCCAGCGGTTTTAGGGAGCAACCCTCCTACAATGAGCAGTTCTTC. It is translated as CASGFREQPSYNEQFF.

This clonotype was picked up many times. The chain uses TRBV12-3 or TRBV12-4 and TRBJ2-3; D is perhaps TRBD1 (6 bases). The CDR3 runs to 15 residues. V lost 4 bases to trimming and J lost 0 bases, with 11 bases between them. This chain's CDR3 is CASSSQGFSTDTQYF. The CDR3, as DNA: TGTGCCAGCAGTTCCCAGGGGTTCAGCACAGATACGCAGTATTTT.

This clonotype came up a few times. The chain recombines TRBV28 with TRBJ1-3; the D gene is possibly TRBD1 (5 bases). Trimming removed 6 bases from V and 2 bases from J, with 14 bases in between. This CDR3 is 15 amino acids long. The germline V gene has CDR1 MDHEN and CDR2 SYDVKM. CDR3 DNA sequence: TGTGCCAGCAGGTTGGGACTGAGCACTGGAAACACCATATATTTT. This gives the protein CASRLGLSTGNTIYF.

This clonotype was counted between two and nine times. This chain connects TRBV29-1 to TRBJ2-1, with a weak D call TRBD2 (6 bases). V was shortened by 6 bases and J by 5 bases, with 14 bases between the two germline ends. The CDR3 spans 13 residues. CDR1 and CDR2 from the germline V gene are SQVTM and ANQGSEA. The CDR3 protein is CSVGGSQDNEQFF. The CDR3, as DNA: TGCAGCGTGGGGGGTTCACAGGACAATGAGCAGTTCTTC.

V and J are TRBV6-2 or TRBV6-3 and TRBJ1-5, with D tentatively TRBD1 (5 bases). CDR1 is MNHEY and CDR2 is SVGEGT in the germline V gene. The V end lost 2 bases, the J end lost 0 bases, and 8 bases lay between the germline ends. This CDR3 is built from 15 residues. CDR3 region: CASSYAGHSNQPQHF. Here the CDR3 DNA reads TGTGCCAGCAGTTACGCAGGGCATAGCAATCAGCCCCAGCATTTT.

In its sample, this clonotype was seen a few times. The DNA for the CDR3 is TGTGCCAGCAGTTACTCGGGCCAGGTCTACGAGCAGTACTTC. This sequence encodes CASSYSGQVYEQYF. The gene calls are TRBV6-5 and TRBJ2-7; no definite D call. The ends were cut back, 0 bases at V and 3 bases at J, with 9 bases in the middle. The germline V gene encodes CDR1 MNHEY and CDR2 SVGAGI. The CDR3 is 14 amino acids.

The chain employs TRBV5-5 and TRBJ2-1, with D possibly being TRBD1 or TRBD2 (5 bases each). With 4 bases removed from V and 0 bases from J, the gap between germline ends came to 14 bases. The CDR3 length is 16 residues. Germline V CDR1 and CDR2: SGHKS, YYEKEE (reference sequence). The CDR3 sequence: CASSGPGPSSYNEQFF. The CDR3 DNA is TGTGCCAGCAGCGGACCGGGACCCAGCTCCTACAATGAGCAGTTCTTC.

In this sample, this clonotype turned up a few times. The chain employs TRBV6-5 and TRBJ2-2, with D unresolved. V lost 2 bases and J 4 bases, leaving 5 bases between the germline ends. This CDR3 contains 13 residues. Germline CDR1 MNHEY, CDR2 SVGAGI. CDR3 in amino acids: CASSYISTGELFF. CDR3 DNA sequence: TGTGCCAGCAGTTACATTTCCACCGGGGAGCTGTTTTTT.

This clonotype was seen at least ten times. The chain couples TRBV7-9 to TRBJ2-2, with D possibly TRBD1 on 5 matching bases. V lost 5 bases and J lost 4, with 14 bases in between. Germline V lookup: CDR1 SEHNR, CDR2 FQNEAQ (reference sequence). The CDR3 is 15 residues long. CDR3 bases: TGTGCCAGCAGCACCAGAACAGGTGGCACCGGGGAGCTGTTTTTT. Translated: CASSTRTGGTGELFF.

Many counts were recorded for this clonotype. The chain carries TRBV13 and TRBJ1-3, with unresolved D. There are 13 residues in the CDR3. Trimming left V 7 bases short and J 1 base short, with 8 bases between. Germline V gene lookup returns CDR1 PRHDT and CDR2 FYEKMQ (reference sequence). CDR3 protein: CASNLISGNTIYF. The CDR3 DNA is TGTGCCAGCAACTTGATTTCTGGAAACACCATATATTTT.

This clonotype was seen many times. The J gene is TRBJ2-5, the V gene TRBV7-6, with TRBD2 as a possible D gene (5 bases). Germline V gives CDR1 SGHVS, CDR2 FNYEAQ. This CDR3 comprises 15 residues. Trimming took off 5 bases at V and 4 bases at J, with 17 bases between the two ends. CDR3 sequence reads: CASSPFRGLRETQYF. CDR3 nucleotides: TGTGCCAGCAGCCCATTTCGAGGGCTGAGAGAGACCCAGTACTTC.